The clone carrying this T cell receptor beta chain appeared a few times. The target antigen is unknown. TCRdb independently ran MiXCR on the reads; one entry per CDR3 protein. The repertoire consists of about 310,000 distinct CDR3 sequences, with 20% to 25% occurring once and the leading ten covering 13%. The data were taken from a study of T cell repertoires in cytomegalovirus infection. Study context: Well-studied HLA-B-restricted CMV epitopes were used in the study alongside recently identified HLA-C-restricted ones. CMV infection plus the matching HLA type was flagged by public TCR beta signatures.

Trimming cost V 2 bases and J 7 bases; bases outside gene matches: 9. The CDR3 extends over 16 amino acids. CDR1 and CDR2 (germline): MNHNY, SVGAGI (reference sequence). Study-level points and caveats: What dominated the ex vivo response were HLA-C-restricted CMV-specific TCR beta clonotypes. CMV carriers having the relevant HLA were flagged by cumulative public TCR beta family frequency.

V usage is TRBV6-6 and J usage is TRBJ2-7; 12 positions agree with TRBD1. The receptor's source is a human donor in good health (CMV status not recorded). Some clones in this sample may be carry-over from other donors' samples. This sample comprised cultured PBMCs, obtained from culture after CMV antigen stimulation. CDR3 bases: TGTGCCAGCAGTTACCGACCGGGACAGGGGGCCAGGGAGCAGTACTTC. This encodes CASSYRPGQGAREQYF.